These 22 T cell receptor beta chains originate from one sample sequenced in a study of T cell changes during pregnancy in multiple sclerosis. This table comes from immunoSEQ multiplex PCR, and its TCRdb copy is limited to in-frame clones, with some not included. The table lists about 72,000 clones, 80% to 95% of them singletons. The sample consisted of peripheral blood, taken in the first trimester of pregnancy. Source of these receptors: a female donor in good health, enrolled as a control in a pregnancy study.

This chain's CDR3 is CASRLSAVDYNEQFF. For the CDR3, the DNA is TGTGCCAGCAGGCTTTCGGCGGTGGATTACAATGAGCAGTTCTTC. J is TRBJ2-1 and V is TRBV2, with D uncertain. The CDR3 loop spans 15 amino acids. V was shortened by 6 bases and J by 4 bases, with 16 bases between the two germline ends. The V gene's germline CDR1 is SNHLY and CDR2 FYNNEI.

This chain connects TRBV15 to TRBJ2-3; 7 bases are a match to TRBD2. Germline values: CDR1 LNHNV, CDR2 YYDKDF (reference sequence). V lost 6 bases, J lost 3 bases, and 0 bases stayed unmatched. This CDR3 contains 12 residues. The DNA of the CDR3 is TGTGCCACCAGAGCGGGGACAGATACGCAGTATTTT. Translation: CATRAGTDTQYF.

Comment on this clone: The junction does not match germline at one end; this may be a read error. The V and J genes are TRBV19 and TRBJ1-5; no firm D call. CDR1 is LNHDA and CDR2 is SQIVND in the germline V gene (reference sequence). This CDR3 is 14 amino acids long. CDR3 region: CASSVSRTDQPQHF. The CDR3 bases are TGTGCCAGTAGTGTATCGCGTACCGATCAACCCCAGCATTTT. The full variable domain, completed using reference TRBV19 and TRBJ1-5, is DGGITQSPKYLFRKEGQNVTLSCEQNLNHDAMYWYRQDPGQGLRLIYYSQIVNDFQKGDIAEGYSVSREKKESFPLTVTSAQKNPTAFYLCASSVSRTDQPQHFGDGTRLSIL.

The V gene is TRBV20-1, the J gene TRBJ1-2, with D possibly TRBD1 on 5 matching bases. Per germline, CDR1 DFQATT and CDR2 SNEGSKA (reference sequence). V was pared by 5 bases and J by 4 bases, with 8 bases between. There are 11 residues in the CDR3. The CDR3 sequence: CSAPQGYGYTF. Here the CDR3 DNA reads TGCAGTGCTCCGCAGGGCTATGGCTACACCTTC.

This sequence joins TRBV13 and TRBJ2-7; TRBD2 aligns across 10 bases. Per germline, CDR1 PRHDT and CDR2 FYEKMQ (reference sequence). The CDR3 length is 16 residues. Unmatched junction bases numbered 13, after V lost 5 bases and J lost 6 bases. As DNA, the CDR3 is TGTGCCAGCAGCCCCAGGGGTAGCGGGAGGATAGGCGAGCAGTACTTC. This sequence encodes CASSPRGSGRIGEQYF.

The V call is TRBV6-1, the J call TRBJ2-7, with TRBD2 matching over 7 bases. CDR1 MNHNS and CDR2 SASEGT come from the germline V gene. CDR3 length: 14 amino acids. V lost 5 bases, J lost 1 base, and 5 bases stayed unmatched. Written as DNA, the CDR3 is TGTGCCAGCAGTTGGAGCGGGGTGTCCTACGAGCAGTACTTC. It specifies CASSWSGVSYEQYF.

The chain combines TRBV6-5 with TRBJ2-3, with D maybe TRBD2 (6 bases). CDR1 MNHEY and CDR2 SVGAGI come from the germline V gene. With 5 bases removed from V and 1 base from J, the gap between germline ends came to 13 bases. The CDR3 is made up of 15 amino acids. CDR3 sequence reads: CASSLRGKGTDTQYF. The CDR3 nucleotides read TGTGCCAGCAGTCTGCGCGGGAAAGGCACAGATACGCAGTATTTT.

The chain recombines TRBV7-2 with TRBJ2-3, with TRBD2 identical over 9 bases. The CDR3 extends over 15 amino acids. Losses at the gene ends were 10 bases for V and 3 bases for J; bases not matched to a gene: 11. From germline, CDR1 is SGHTA and CDR2 FQGNSA. Here the CDR3 reads CATLTSGRSTDTQYF. CDR3 bases: TGTGCCACCCTAACCAGCGGGAGGTCTACAGATACGCAGTATTTT.

The V and J genes are TRBV9 and TRBJ2-1; 9 positions match TRBD2. CDR1 SGDLS and CDR2 YYNGEE come from the germline V gene. The CDR3 has 14 amino acids. Trimming at V came to 2 bases and at J to 7 bases, leaving 4 bases not matched to a gene. The CDR3 nucleotides read TGTGCCAGCAGCGTCCTAGCGGGAATTAATGAGCAGTTCTTC. Translated, it gives CASSVLAGINEQFF.

The chain links TRBV7-8 to TRBJ2-5; 11 bases are shared with TRBD2. Germline-derived CDR1 and CDR2 are SGHVS and FQNEAQ. V gave up 5 bases and J gave up 1 base; unmatched junction bases: 3. There are 15 residues in the CDR3. CDR3 bases: TGTGCCAGCAGCGTGGGACTAGCGGCCCAAGAGACCCAGTACTTC. Protein sequence: CASSVGLAAQETQYF.

A single count supports this clone. CDR3 sequence reads: CASSFSTGWSGYTF. The CDR3 DNA reads TGCGCCAGCAGCTTTTCGACAGGGTGGAGTGGCTACACCTTC. The chain recombines TRBV5-1 with TRBJ1-2, with TRBD1 identical over 7 bases. The CDR3 sequence is 14 residues long. Per the germline V gene, CDR1 is SGHRS and CDR2 is YFSETQ. V gave up 2 bases and J gave up 7 bases; unmatched junction bases: 8.

DNA of the CDR3: TGTGCCGCCCGAGGGGGGGTATCTAGCACAGATACGCAGTATTTT. Its protein is CAARGGVSSTDTQYF. The gene calls are TRBV2 and TRBJ2-3; D is perhaps TRBD2 (7 bases). V dropped 11 bases and J dropped 0 bases, with 18 bases sitting between them. This CDR3 is 15 amino acids long. The V gene's germline CDR1 is SNHLY and CDR2 FYNNEI.

The rearrangement links TRBV25-1 to TRBJ1-1; TRBD1 matches 10 bases. CDR1 MGHDK and CDR2 SYGVNS come from the germline V gene. The CDR3 has 15 amino acids. The V gene end was trimmed by 10 bases and the J gene end by 1 base; junction bases not matched to a gene: 9. CDR3: CATAWGQGTNTEAFF. CDR3 coding DNA: TGTGCCACCGCTTGGGGACAGGGGACGAACACTGAAGCTTTCTTT.

The chain links TRBV6-4 to TRBJ2-5; a possible D gene is TRBD1 (6 bases). The V gene lost 3 bases and the J gene lost 5 bases, with 25 bases spanning the gap. The CDR3 sequence is 18 residues long. Germline lookup yields CDR1 MRHNA and CDR2 SNTAGT. This CDR3 is CASSDYLGQKIQVETQYF. CDR3 nucleotide sequence: TGTGCCAGCAGTGATTACCTTGGACAGAAAATACAGGTGGAGACCCAGTACTTC.

This chain connects TRBV27 to TRBJ2-1; D remains unclear. CDR1 and CDR2 (germline): MNHEY, SMNVEV (reference sequence). The CDR3 runs to 15 residues. The V and J ends lost 4 bases and 0 bases respectively, with 10 bases between them. The CDR3 loop reads CASSSEPVSYNEQFF. CDR3 coding DNA: TGTGCCAGCAGTTCCGAGCCGGTCTCCTACAATGAGCAGTTCTTC.

J is TRBJ1-4 and V is TRBV5-6, with TRBD1 identical over 7 bases. Germline lookup yields CDR1 SGHDT and CDR2 YYEEEE. With V trimmed by 0 bases and J by 8 bases, 7 bases remained unmatched. The CDR3 has 15 amino acids. CDR3 sequence: CASSLETGFKEKLFF. The CDR3 bases are TGTGCCAGCAGCTTGGAGACAGGGTTTAAGGAAAAACTGTTTTTT.

The chain joins TRBV2 to TRBJ2-1; D not certain. Between the trimmed V and J ends, which lost 6 bases and 8 bases, there was a span of 17 bases. CDR1 SNHLY and CDR2 FYNNEI come from the germline V gene. The CDR3 runs to 14 residues. In nucleotides, the CDR3 is TGTGCCAGCAGCCGAGGAGCGTTTACCGATGAGCAGTTCTTC. It codes for CASSRGAFTDEQFF.

J is TRBJ1-2 and V is TRBV28; tentatively, D is TRBD1 (5 bases). Germline loops: CDR1 MDHEN, CDR2 SYDVKM. The CDR3 has 13 residues. Trimming stripped 0 bases from V and 10 bases from J, with 12 bases between. CDR3: CASSLWDNRPYTF. CDR3 DNA: TGTGCCAGCAGTTTATGGGACAATCGGCCCTACACCTTC.

The sample holds one count of this clone. V is TRBV29-1 and J is TRBJ1-4, with D maybe TRBD1 (5 bases). V shed 6 bases and J shed 7 bases, with 18 bases lying between them. Germline V lookup: CDR1 SQVTM, CDR2 ANQGSEA. The CDR3 totals 14 residues. CDR3 nucleotides: TGCAGCGTGATAACAGGAACCGGGGGTGAAAAACTGTTTTTT. Translated: CSVITGTGGEKLFF.

This chain uses TRBV4-2 with TRBJ2-5, with D possibly TRBD1 on 6 matching bases. Between the trimmed V and J ends, which lost 2 bases and 5 bases, there was a span of 18 bases. This CDR3 contains 16 residues. Per germline, CDR1 LGHNA and CDR2 YNFKEQ. The CDR3: CASSQFSPHRVETQYF. The CDR3 DNA is TGTGCCAGCAGCCAATTCTCCCCTCACAGGGTGGAGACCCAGTACTTC.

This clone is deemed medium-sized. V gene TRBV18 combines with J gene TRBJ2-7, with 13 nucleotides matching TRBD2. V trimming: 3 bases; J trimming: 2 bases; junction bases outside the gene matches: 13. Germline CDR1 and CDR2: KGHSH and LQKENI. The CDR3 loop spans 19 amino acids. The CDR3 spells CASSPPSLTSGRQTYEQYF. The CDR3 DNA reads TGTGCCAGCTCACCCCCCTCTCTGACTAGCGGGAGGCAGACCTACGAGCAGTACTTC.

The rearrangement uses TRBV6-5 and TRBJ1-3, with D perhaps TRBD1 (6 bases). Trimming pared 2 bases from V and 0 bases from J, leaving 11 bases between. CDR1 and CDR2 (germline): MNHEY, SVGAGI. The CDR3 sequence is 16 residues long. The CDR3 DNA reads TGTGCCAGCAGTTACGGGGGCCCGATCTCTGGAAACACCATATATTTT. Its translation is CASSYGGPISGNTIYF.